One sample yielded the 31 T cell receptor beta chains listed below, sequenced in a study of identical twins. TCRdb ran MiXCR on the 5' RACE reads and lists one entry per CDR3 protein. The sample includes 650,000 to 750,000 distinct CDR3 sequences, approximately 22% seen only once; the top ten take over 4%. The sample also formed part of further work on T cells expressing NK-cell markers.

Sample: PBMCs. These receptors came from a woman aged 18-29 years in good health.

The J gene is TRBJ1-4, the V gene TRBV7-2; 8 bases map to TRBD1. V lost 3 bases, J lost 7 bases, and 7 bases stayed unmatched. Germline V gene data show CDR1 as SGHTA and CDR2 as FQGNSA. CDR3 length: 15 residues. CDR3 region: CASSLAGTGGEKLFF. The CDR3 coding sequence is TGTGCCAGCAGCTTGGCCGGGACAGGAGGTGAAAAACTGTTTTTT. The whole variable domain, filled in from reference TRBV7-2 and TRBJ1-4, reads GAGVSQSPSNKVTEKGKDVELRCDPISGHTALYWYRQSLGQGLEFLIYFQGNSAPDKSGLPSDRFSAERTGGSVSTLTIQRTQQEDSAVYLCASSLAGTGGEKLFFGSGTQLSVL.

J is TRBJ2-5 and V is TRBV11-3; no clear D gene. This CDR3 comprises 14 residues. Trimming left V 2 bases short and J 5 bases short, with 12 bases between. The germline CDR1 and CDR2 sequences are SGHNT and YENEEA. The DNA of the CDR3 is TGTGCCAGCAGCTTATATCCCACGCGGGAGACCCAGTACTTC. Its translation: CASSLYPTRETQYF.

The chain has TRBV5-6 and TRBJ1-5, with a possible D match to TRBD1 (5 bases). Germline-derived CDR1 and CDR2 are SGHDT and YYEEEE. Trimming cost V 1 base and J 3 bases, with 8 bases left between them. This CDR3 has 14 amino acids. The CDR3: CASSLQGNNQPQHF. CDR3 sequence (DNA): TGTGCCAGCAGCTTGCAGGGTAACAATCAGCCCCAGCATTTT.

There are many counts of this clonotype. The J gene is TRBJ2-1, the V gene TRBV20-1; TRBD1 might be the D (6 bases). V was cut by 2 bases and J by 5 bases, with 13 bases left in between. CDR1 and CDR2 from the germline V gene are DFQATT and SNEGSKA (reference sequence). The CDR3 loop spans 14 amino acids. The CDR3, as DNA: TGCAGTGCTAGATTACCGGGACAACACAATGAGCAGTTCTTC. This codes for CSARLPGQHNEQFF.

This chain links TRBV7-3 with TRBJ2-7, with D possibly being TRBD2 (6 bases). CDR3 length: 16 amino acids. V lost 0 bases, J lost 1 base, and 13 bases lay in between. In germline, CDR1 is SGHTA, CDR2 FQGTGA. In nucleotides, the CDR3 is TGTGCCAGCAGCTTAACGGGGGGACTTGGTTCCTACGAGCAGTACTTC. Protein: CASSLTGGLGSYEQYF.

The genes are TRBV4-1 and TRBJ2-5; either TRBD1 or TRBD2 may supply D (6 bases each). CDR3 length: 16 amino acids. The germline gives CDR1 MGHRA, CDR2 YSYEKL. The V and J ends lost 3 bases and 1 base respectively, with 15 bases between them. The CDR3, as DNA: TGCGCCAGCAGCCAGACCCAGGGGCGGGGCCAAGAGACCCAGTACTTC. It yields the protein CASSQTQGRGQETQYF.

The count of this clonotype is one. V is TRBV27 and J is TRBJ2-2, with a weak D call TRBD2 (5 bases). From germline, CDR1 is MNHEY and CDR2 SMNVEV (reference sequence). V dropped 5 bases and J dropped 8 bases, with 21 bases sitting between them. CDR3 size: 16 residues. CDR3 loop: CASSPNSDSLGGELFF. CDR3 coding DNA: TGTGCCAGCAGTCCGAATTCGGACTCTCTCGGGGGGGAGCTGTTTTTT.

This clonotype came up a few times. This chain connects TRBV11-2 to TRBJ1-4; weak D call: TRBD1 (5 bases). The V and J ends lost 7 bases and 11 bases respectively, with 17 bases between them. The CDR3 spans 13 residues. CDR1 is SGHAT, CDR2 FQNNGV, per germline. DNA of the CDR3: TGTGCCAGCACTGGGACGGGAGTGGGGAAACTGTTTTTT. Its translation: CASTGTGVGKLFF.

This clonotype has just a few counts. The J gene is TRBJ2-7, the V gene TRBV12-3 or TRBV12-4; perhaps TRBD1 as D (6 bases). The CDR3 is 13 amino acids. Trimming removed 1 base at V and 7 bases at J, with 11 bases between. In nucleotides, the CDR3 is TGTGCCAGCAGTTTAGGGCAGGGGATAGAGCAGTACTTC. Translation: CASSLGQGIEQYF.

In this sample, this clonotype turned up many times. V usage is TRBV27 and J usage is TRBJ2-7; D is undetermined. There are 14 residues in the CDR3. Germline-derived CDR1 and CDR2 are MNHEY and SMNVEV (reference sequence). The ends were cut back, 2 bases at V and 2 bases at J, with 10 bases in the middle. CDR3 loop: CASSLRQNTYEQYF. The DNA of the CDR3 is TGTGCCAGCAGTTTAAGGCAAAATACCTACGAGCAGTACTTC.

The chain links TRBV29-1 to TRBJ2-4; D unclear. The CDR3 consists of 13 residues. CDR1 SQVTM and CDR2 ANQGSEA come from the germline V gene. The V gene lost 0 bases and the J gene lost 11 bases, with 14 bases spanning the gap. DNA of the CDR3: TGCAGCGTTGAAGATCGGCCGCTCGACCTTCAGTACTTC. Translation: CSVEDRPLDLQYF.

This clonotype was found many times. The chain recombines TRBV10-3 with TRBJ2-3, with a weak D call TRBD1 (5 bases). Trimming removed 2 bases from V and 2 bases from J, with 17 bases in between. Germline loops: CDR1 ENHRY, CDR2 SYGVKD. CDR3 size: 17 residues. CDR3 nucleotide sequence: TGTGCCATCAGTGAGAGGATGCAGGGTCCTAACACAGATACGCAGTATTTT. Translating gives CAISERMQGPNTDTQYF.

This clonotype was detected a few times. The chain combines TRBV12-3 or TRBV12-4 with TRBJ2-1; possibly TRBD2 for D (6 bases). Trimming stripped 5 bases from V and 3 bases from J, with 14 bases between. CDR3 length: 15 residues. Here the CDR3 reads CASSPGGAGYNEQFF. CDR3 in DNA: TGTGCCAGCAGTCCAGGCGGGGCAGGCTACAATGAGCAGTTCTTC.

This clonotype has just a few counts. The V and J genes are TRBV29-1 and TRBJ2-1; 16 bases map to TRBD2. Germline V lookup: CDR1 SQVTM, CDR2 ANQGSEA. CDR3 size: 16 residues. Unmatched junction bases numbered 4, after V lost 0 bases and J lost 8 bases. The CDR3 here is CSVEDPGTSGRDEQFF. The DNA of the CDR3 is TGCAGCGTTGAAGACCCCGGGACTAGCGGGAGGGATGAGCAGTTCTTC.

The rearrangement links TRBV5-1 to TRBJ2-1; TRBD2 matches 7 bases. The CDR3 runs to 16 residues. V shed 3 bases, J shed 0 bases, and the junction held 6 bases outside the gene matches. The germline V gene has CDR1 SGHRS and CDR2 YFSETQ. The CDR3 DNA is TGCGCCAGCAGCTCCAACGGGGGGAGCTCCTACAATGAGCAGTTCTTC. Encoded protein: CASSSNGGSSYNEQFF.

The V and J genes are TRBV6-1 and TRBJ1-1; D uncertain. V was shortened by 8 bases and J by 6 bases, with 19 bases between the two germline ends. The CDR3 has 14 residues. Per germline, CDR1 MNHNS and CDR2 SASEGT. The CDR3 spells CASARGPNNPEAFF. In DNA, the CDR3 is TGTGCCAGCGCTCGAGGACCTAACAACCCTGAAGCTTTCTTT.

For this clonotype: Germline is not matched at one junction end, which may reflect a read error. For the CDR3, the DNA is TGTGCCAGCAGCTTAGACATGGACAGGTGGCACTTC. As protein: CASSLDMDRWHF. The chain links TRBV7-2 to TRBJ2-7; TRBD1 matches 7 bases. CDR1 and CDR2 from the germline V gene are SGHTA and FQGNSA. The CDR3 consists of 12 residues.

There are many counts of this clonotype. V is TRBV12-3 or TRBV12-4 and J is TRBJ1-1; D is possibly TRBD1 (5 bases). Trimming removed 3 bases at V and 2 bases at J, with 10 bases between. The CDR3 spans 14 residues. The CDR3 nucleotides are TGTGCCAGCAGTTTCGGACAAGCAAACACTGAAGCTTTCTTT. It translates to CASSFGQANTEAFF.

The rearrangement uses TRBV29-1 and TRBJ2-1; 7 bases agree with TRBD2. This CDR3 spans 15 amino acids. Trimming cost V 0 bases and J 2 bases; bases outside gene matches: 4. Germline V gene lookup returns CDR1 SQVTM and CDR2 ANQGSEA. CDR3 in amino acids: CSVEEPGGTYNEQFF. Here the CDR3 DNA reads TGCAGCGTTGAAGAACCGGGGGGAACCTACAATGAGCAGTTCTTC.

This clonotype was seen more than once but under ten times. The rearrangement uses TRBV20-1 and TRBJ1-1, with a weak D call TRBD1 (5 bases). Germline-derived CDR1 and CDR2 are DFQATT and SNEGSKA (reference sequence). V lost 0 bases and J 0 bases, leaving 11 bases between the germline ends. The CDR3 totals 15 residues. Written as DNA, the CDR3 is TGCAGTGCTAGAGATTCGGGCAGGGTGAACACTGAAGCTTTCTTT. Encoded protein: CSARDSGRVNTEAFF.

This clonotype was observed a few times. This chain connects TRBV29-1 to TRBJ2-3; D call uncertain. V gave up 7 bases and J gave up 0 bases, with 5 bases separating them. The CDR3 covers 11 residues. Germline CDR1 SQVTM, CDR2 ANQGSEA. The DNA of the CDR3 is TGCAGCGGGGTGAGCACAGATACGCAGTATTTT. Translating it yields CSGVSTDTQYF.

The chain is built from TRBV9 and TRBJ2-3; D is possibly TRBD2 (6 bases). The CDR3 has 16 residues. The V end lost 3 bases, the J end lost 2 bases, and 16 bases lay between the germline ends. Germline CDR1 is SGDLS and CDR2 is YYNGEE. The CDR3 nucleotides are TGTGCCAGCAGCGGTAGCGGAGCCCGCTACACAGATACGCAGTATTTT. Translated: CASSGSGARYTDTQYF. The variable domain in full, with the rest retrieved from reference TRBV9 and TRBJ2-3, is DSGVTQTPKHLITATGQRVTLRCSPRSGDLSVYWYQQSLDQGLQFLIQYYNGEERAKGNILERFSAQQFPDLHSELNLSSLELGDSALYFCASSGSGARYTDTQYFGPGTRLTVL.

The chain couples TRBV10-1 to TRBJ2-1; no reliable D call. This CDR3 region has 14 residues. The germline gives CDR1 WNHNN, CDR2 SYGVQD (reference sequence). With 2 bases removed from V and 5 bases from J, the gap between germline ends came to 10 bases. The chain's CDR3 is CASSEVVANNEQFF. The CDR3 nucleotides read TGCGCCAGCAGTGAGGTAGTAGCCAACAATGAGCAGTTCTTC.

The table lists this clonotype with many counts. V usage is TRBV29-1 and J usage is TRBJ2-7; the match to TRBD1 covers 9 bases. Trimming took 6 bases from V and 2 from J; bases not matched to a gene: 8. From germline, CDR1 is SQVTM and CDR2 ANQGSEA. The CDR3 has 14 residues. The CDR3 nucleotides read TGCAGCGTCAGGAGGGGACAGGGCGCCTACGAGCAGTACTTC. Amino acids: CSVRRGQGAYEQYF.

J is TRBJ1-3 and V is TRBV27; possibly TRBD1 for D (5 bases). The V end lost 5 bases, the J end lost 0 bases, and 17 bases lay between the germline ends. The CDR3 spans 17 residues. Germline loops: CDR1 MNHEY, CDR2 SMNVEV (reference sequence). The CDR3 DNA follows: TGTGCCAGCAGTCTCCAGGCGGGACCCTTCTCTGGAAACACCATATATTTT. Translation gives CASSLQAGPFSGNTIYF.

This clonotype turned up a few times. This chain uses TRBV27 with TRBJ2-7, with D possibly TRBD2 on 5 matching bases. Germline assignment: CDR1 MNHEY and CDR2 SMNVEV (reference sequence). The V and J ends lost 2 bases and 6 bases respectively, with 14 bases between them. This CDR3 is 14 amino acids long. This CDR3 reads CASSLGLWTGEQYF. DNA for the CDR3: TGTGCCAGCAGTTTAGGACTTTGGACTGGCGAGCAGTACTTC.

This clonotype was detected a few times. The chain uses TRBV12-5 and TRBJ1-2, with a possible D match to TRBD1 (6 bases). The CDR3 spans 16 residues. Looked up from germline, CDR1 is LGHNT and CDR2 is FRNRAP. The V gene lost 0 bases and the J gene lost 0 bases, with 11 bases spanning the gap. The CDR3 DNA is TGTGCTAGTGGTTTGGTACTAGGACAGCCTAACTATGGCTACACCTTC. Translation gives CASGLVLGQPNYGYTF.

Only a few counts were recorded for this clonotype. The rearrangement joins TRBV14 to TRBJ1-1; D gene unclear. Germline V gene lookup returns CDR1 SGHDN and CDR2 FVKESK. V gave up 0 bases and J gave up 10 bases, with 15 bases separating them. The CDR3 is made up of 14 amino acids. The CDR3 sequence: CASSQDRSFRGAFF. The CDR3, as DNA: TGTGCCAGCAGCCAAGATAGAAGTTTTCGCGGAGCTTTCTTT.

As DNA, the CDR3 is TGTGCCAGCAGTTTGTACGGGAGCGGGCAAGAGACCCAGTACTTC. This codes for CASSLYGSGQETQYF. The chain has TRBV12-3 or TRBV12-4 and TRBJ2-5, with D possibly being TRBD2 (6 bases). V lost 3 bases and J 2 bases, leaving 13 bases between the germline ends. This CDR3 contains 15 residues.

This chain uses TRBV5-5 with TRBJ1-2; no definite D call. Trimming removed 3 bases from V and 8 bases from J, with 17 bases in between. This CDR3 has 14 amino acids. Germline V gives CDR1 SGHKS, CDR2 YYEKEE (reference sequence). The CDR3 region has the DNA TGTGCCAGCAGCTCACGGTGGGGAGCTATCGGCTACACCTTC. Translating it yields CASSSRWGAIGYTF.

The count of this clonotype is one. The chain couples TRBV7-8 to TRBJ2-1; possibly TRBD1 for D (6 bases). The CDR3 is 11 amino acids. Trimming took 11 bases from V and 6 from J, leaving 11 bases between them. Germline-derived CDR1 and CDR2 are SGHVS and FQNEAQ. The CDR3 nucleotides are TGTGCCGGGACCAGGGGCAATGAGCAGTTCTTC. Its protein product is CAGTRGNEQFF.